The 31 T cell receptor beta chains given below trace back to one sample, sequenced in a study of chemoradiotherapy in HPV16-positive cancers. Clones were read by immunoSEQ multiplex PCR, and TCRdb kept only the in-frame ones, dropping some. Of about 20,000 clones detected, 75% to 90% appear once; the ten largest clones hold roughly 4.4%. The sample consisted of blood, taken from a patient who underwent chemoradiotherapy. These receptors all stem from a human donor with HPV-associated anogenital cancer.

This chain links TRBV30 with TRBJ2-7; 9 bases are a match to TRBD1. Looked up from germline, CDR1 is GTSNPN and CDR2 is SVGIG (reference sequence). The CDR3 has 14 amino acids. The V and J ends lost 0 bases and 9 bases, in that order; junction bases with no gene match: 9. The CDR3 is CAWSVTGGLVVQYF. For the CDR3, the DNA is TGTGCCTGGAGTGTGACAGGGGGTCTAGTTGTGCAGTACTTC. The entire variable domain, with the rest obtained from reference TRBV30 and TRBJ2-7, is as follows: SQTIHQWPATLVQPVGSPLSLECTVEGTSNPNLYWYRQAAGRGLQLLFYSVGIGQISSEVPQNLSASRPQDRQFILSSKKLLLSDSGFYLCAWSVTGGLVVQYFGPGTRLTVT.

The CDR3 reads CASLPGGGATDTQYF. The CDR3 DNA is TGTGCCAGCTTGCCGGGCGGGGGGGCAACAGATACGCAGTATTTT. This chain connects TRBV28 to TRBJ2-3; 9 bases fit TRBD2. Germline loops: CDR1 MDHEN, CDR2 SYDVKM. V shed 8 bases and J 3 bases; nucleotides not matched to a gene: 9. The CDR3 runs 15 residues.

This chain uses TRBV6-5 with TRBJ1-2; the D is unclear. This CDR3 comprises 15 residues. V gave up 5 bases and J gave up 0 bases, with 13 bases separating them. Germline CDR1 MNHEY, CDR2 SVGAGI. The CDR3 DNA is TGTGCCAGCAGTACGCCCCGGGAGGCTAACTATGGCTACACCTTC. It translates to CASSTPREANYGYTF.

This chain links TRBV18 with TRBJ1-1; a weak D match, TRBD1 (6 bases). The CDR3 consists of 13 residues. Germline V CDR1 and CDR2: KGHSH, LQKENI. Trimming left V 4 bases short and J 5 bases short, with 11 bases between. CDR3 loop: CASSQRGETEAFF. The CDR3 DNA reads as TGTGCCAGCTCACAAAGGGGGGAAACTGAAGCTTTCTTT.

This clone came up once. This chain connects TRBV9 to TRBJ2-4, with D perhaps given as TRBD1 or TRBD2 (5 bases each). The CDR3 contains 14 residues. Germline assignment: CDR1 SGDLS and CDR2 YYNGEE. The ends were cut back, 2 bases at V and 1 base at J, with 7 bases in the middle. In DNA, the CDR3 is TGTGCCAGCAGCGTCGAGGGGGCCAAAAACATTCAGTACTTC. Its protein is CASSVEGAKNIQYF.

The gene calls are TRBV2 and TRBJ1-5; TRBD1 matches 8 bases. V lost 4 bases to trimming and J lost 5 bases; unmatched junction nucleotides: 1. This CDR3 has 13 amino acids. The germline V gene encodes CDR1 SNHLY and CDR2 FYNNEI. Here the CDR3 DNA reads TGTGCCAGCAGTGTGGACAGGGATCAGCCCCAGCATTTT. It yields the protein CASSVDRDQPQHF.

This clone was found a few times. The V and J genes are TRBV19 and TRBJ2-1; TRBD2 matches 7 bases. This CDR3 comprises 13 residues. The ends lost 6 bases at V and 8 bases at J; junction bases unmatched: 7. CDR1 and CDR2 (germline): LNHDA, SQIVND (reference sequence). The CDR3 spells CASRGEGRDEQFF. The CDR3 DNA follows: TGTGCCAGTAGGGGAGAGGGGAGGGATGAGCAGTTCTTC.

This chain joins TRBV5-6 and TRBJ2-5; D assignment may be TRBD1 or TRBD2 (6 bases each). CDR1 is SGHDT, CDR2 YYEEEE, per germline. The CDR3 spans 15 residues. With 0 bases removed from V and 2 bases from J, the gap between germline ends came to 11 bases. This CDR3 is CASSLEQGLQETQYF. In nucleotides, the CDR3 is TGTGCCAGCAGCTTGGAACAGGGACTTCAAGAGACCCAGTACTTC.

V is TRBV9 and J is TRBJ1-3; D gene ambiguous. Germline V gene data show CDR1 as SGDLS and CDR2 as YYNGEE. The CDR3 is 13 amino acids. Trimming pared 4 bases from V and 4 bases from J, leaving 9 bases between. The CDR3 DNA reads TGTGCCAGCAGCCCCACAGCGGGAAACACCATATATTTT. This encodes CASSPTAGNTIYF.

This clone has more than one count but fewer than ten. The genes are TRBV10-3 and TRBJ1-2, with 7 bases lining up with TRBD1. This CDR3 region has 17 residues. Per the germline V gene, CDR1 is ENHRY and CDR2 is SYGVKD. Germline trimming cut 0 bases from V and 1 base from J; bases unmatched to any gene: 8. Written as DNA, the CDR3 is TGTGCCATCAGTGAGTCAGGGAGTGACAGGGTTAACTATGGCTACACCTTC. Its translation: CAISESGSDRVNYGYTF.

The chain uses TRBV18 and TRBJ1-1; 7 positions match TRBD1. Trimming cost V 5 bases and J 11 bases; bases outside gene matches: 11. CDR3 length equals 13 residues. Germline V gives CDR1 KGHSH, CDR2 LQKENI. The CDR3 loop is CASSIGTGAAAFF. CDR3 bases: TGTGCCAGCTCAATCGGAACAGGGGCGGCGGCTTTCTTT.

The chain combines TRBV12-5 with TRBJ2-7; D gene uncertain. Per the germline V gene, CDR1 is LGHNT and CDR2 is FRNRAP. The CDR3 totals 11 residues. V was trimmed by 2 bases and J by 7 bases, leaving 6 bases between them. The CDR3: CASGLNREQYF. Here the CDR3 DNA reads TGTGCTAGTGGTTTGAACCGGGAGCAGTACTTC.

This clone appeared once. The chain is built from TRBV9 and TRBJ2-1, with 8 nucleotides matching TRBD2. Germline V gene data show CDR1 as SGDLS and CDR2 as YYNGEE. V was pared by 3 bases and J by 6 bases, with 2 bases of the junction left unmatched. This CDR3 has 13 residues. In DNA, the CDR3 is TGTGCCAGCAGCGAAGGACTAGCCAATGAGCAGTTCTTC. Protein sequence: CASSEGLANEQFF.

The V and J genes are TRBV6-6 and TRBJ2-7; the D gene is possibly TRBD1 (6 bases). Per the germline V gene, CDR1 is MNHNY and CDR2 is SVGAGI (reference sequence). V lost 6 bases and J 0 bases, leaving 12 bases between the germline ends. The CDR3 runs to 14 residues. CDR3 loop: CASSTTGLSYEQYF. The CDR3, as DNA: TGTGCCAGCAGCACAACAGGGCTCTCCTACGAGCAGTACTTC.

V gene TRBV7-2 combines with J gene TRBJ2-7; maybe TRBD2 (6 bases). Per germline, CDR1 SGHTA and CDR2 FQGNSA. The CDR3 covers 13 residues. The V end lost 4 bases, the J end lost 8 bases, and 15 bases lay between the germline ends. The CDR3 region is CASSSGGGNKQYF. DNA of the CDR3: TGTGCCAGCAGCTCCGGTGGGGGGAATAAGCAGTACTTC.

This rearrangement joins TRBV19 to TRBJ1-5; D call uncertain. This CDR3 spans 15 amino acids. CDR1 is LNHDA and CDR2 is SQIVND in the germline V gene (reference sequence). V lost 3 bases to trimming and J lost 9 bases, with 18 bases between them. The CDR3 sequence: CASSISRSQPRPQHF. CDR3 sequence (DNA): TGTGCCAGTAGTATCTCCAGGTCCCAGCCGAGGCCCCAGCATTTT.

V and J are TRBV5-4 and TRBJ1-1; unclear D gene. In germline, CDR1 is SGHNT, CDR2 YYREEE (reference sequence). With 0 bases removed from V and 0 bases from J, the gap between germline ends came to 6 bases. The CDR3 totals 14 residues. CDR3 sequence reads: CASSLATMNTEAFF. The CDR3 DNA sequence: TGTGCCAGCAGCTTGGCAACCATGAACACTGAAGCTTTCTTT.

The J gene is TRBJ2-1, the V gene TRBV5-1; possibly TRBD1 for D (5 bases). Germline-derived CDR1 and CDR2 are SGHRS and YFSETQ. With 2 bases removed from V and 2 bases from J, the gap between germline ends came to 8 bases. The CDR3 loop spans 14 amino acids. CDR3 sequence (DNA): TGCGCCAGCAGCTTATCACAGGCCTACAATGAGCAGTTCTTC. Amino acid sequence: CASSLSQAYNEQFF.

This chain uses TRBV6-4 with TRBJ2-7; D possibly corresponds to TRBD1 (6 bases). Trimming pared 11 bases from V and 3 bases from J, leaving 23 bases between. Looked up from germline, CDR1 is MRHNA and CDR2 is SNTAGT. The CDR3 covers 15 residues. The CDR3 sequence is CAQCLRTGHRYEQYF. The CDR3 region has the DNA TGTGCCCAGTGCCTCCGGACGGGACACCGCTACGAGCAGTACTTC.

In DNA form, the CDR3 reads TGCGCCAGCAGCTTGGCGCGGACAGGGGGGACCGGGGAGCTGTTTTTT. It translates to CASSLARTGGTGELFF. The chain joins TRBV5-1 to TRBJ2-2; 10 positions match TRBD1. Germline lookup yields CDR1 SGHRS and CDR2 YFSETQ. V was clipped by 0 bases and J by 5 bases; unmatched bases: 4. This CDR3 contains 16 residues. The whole variable domain, filled in from reference TRBV5-1 and TRBJ2-2, reads KAGVTQTPRYLIKTRGQQVTLSCSPISGHRSVSWYQQTPGQGLQFLFEYFSETQRNKGNFPGRFSGRQFSNSRSEMNVSTLELGDSALYLCASSLARTGGTGELFFGEGSRLTVL.

This clone appeared a few times. The genes are TRBV19 and TRBJ1-2; TRBD1 might be the D (5 bases). The CDR3 covers 15 residues. Trimming removed 3 bases at V and 2 bases at J, with 13 bases between. Germline CDR1 LNHDA, CDR2 SQIVND (reference sequence). CDR3 DNA sequence: TGTGCCAGTAGTATGCCCGGGGAGGGGAACTATGGCTACACCTTC. Translation gives CASSMPGEGNYGYTF.

The chain uses TRBV9 and TRBJ1-5, with a weak D call TRBD1 (6 bases). The ends were cut back, 4 bases at V and 4 bases at J, with 15 bases in the middle. The CDR3 contains 15 residues. Germline V lookup: CDR1 SGDLS, CDR2 YYNGEE. The CDR3 DNA is TGTGCCAGCAGCTCTGGGGGGCAGCATAATCAGCCCCAGCATTTT. It codes for CASSSGGQHNQPQHF.

This chain connects TRBV4-3 to TRBJ2-1, with TRBD1 matching over 9 bases. The CDR3 spans 16 residues. Germline CDR1 LGHNA, CDR2 YSLEER. The V gene end was trimmed by 2 bases and the J gene end by 5 bases; junction bases not matched to a gene: 7. In DNA, the CDR3 is TGCGCCAGCAGCCAATCTACCGGGACAGGGAACAATGAGCAGTTCTTC. This sequence encodes CASSQSTGTGNNEQFF.

The V call is TRBV6-5, the J call TRBJ2-7; 7 nucleotides match TRBD2. Germline V gene lookup returns CDR1 MNHEY and CDR2 SVGAGI. There are 12 residues in the CDR3. The V and J ends lost 6 bases and 5 bases, in that order; junction bases with no gene match: 4. The CDR3 region is CASRSAGNEQYF. The DNA for the CDR3 is TGTGCCAGCAGATCAGCGGGAAACGAGCAGTACTTC.

The chain employs TRBV6-5 and TRBJ2-3, with TRBD2 matching over 13 bases. Germline loops: CDR1 MNHEY, CDR2 SVGAGI. Unmatched junction bases numbered 4, after V lost 0 bases and J lost 7 bases. The CDR3 extends over 16 amino acids. CDR3: CASSYSTSGGQNTQYF. In DNA form, the CDR3 reads TGTGCCAGCAGTTACTCGACTAGCGGGGGGCAAAATACGCAGTATTTT.

V usage is TRBV27 and J usage is TRBJ1-5; D is uncertain. The V gene lost 2 bases and the J gene lost 0 bases, with 5 bases spanning the gap. CDR3 length: 14 residues. Germline CDR1 MNHEY, CDR2 SMNVEV (reference sequence). The CDR3 sequence: CASSLTFSNQPQHF. In nucleotides, the CDR3 is TGTGCCAGCAGTTTAACATTTAGCAATCAGCCCCAGCATTTT.

The genes are TRBV11-2 and TRBJ2-3; TRBD2 matches 10 bases. V was pared by 6 bases and J by 0 bases, with 3 bases of the junction left unmatched. The CDR3 consists of 15 residues. Germline V gives CDR1 SGHAT, CDR2 FQNNGV. CDR3 residues: CASRKLAGSTDTQYF. The DNA for the CDR3 is TGTGCCAGCAGAAAACTAGCGGGGAGCACAGATACGCAGTATTTT. Full variable domain (remainder filled in from reference TRBV11-2 and TRBJ2-3): EAGVAQSPRYKIIEKRQSVAFWCNPISGHATLYWYQQILGQGPKLLIQFQNNGVVDDSQLPKDRFSAERLKGVDSTLKIQPAKLEDSAVYLCASRKLAGSTDTQYFGPGTRLTVL.

The gene calls are TRBV7-2 and TRBJ2-7, with D unclear. The CDR3 has 15 residues. V lost 1 base and J 0 bases, leaving 10 bases between the germline ends. Germline loops: CDR1 SGHTA, CDR2 FQGNSA. CDR3 bases: TGTGCCAGCAGCTTAGAAGCCTTACCCTCCTACGAGCAGTACTTC. Translated, it gives CASSLEALPSYEQYF.

The rearrangement joins TRBV5-8 to TRBJ2-5, with D unresolved. V was trimmed by 5 bases and J by 1 base, leaving 6 bases between them. Germline CDR1 SGHTS, CDR2 YDEGEE. This CDR3 is built from 12 residues. Written as DNA, the CDR3 is TGTGCCAGCAGGAGGAGCCAAGAGACCCAGTACTTC. Amino acids: CASRRSQETQYF.

V is TRBV6-1 and J is TRBJ2-3; D call uncertain. In germline, CDR1 is MNHNS, CDR2 SASEGT. V was pared by 1 base and J by 5 bases, with 4 bases between. This CDR3 is built from 12 residues. The CDR3 protein is CASSEVGDTQYF. Here the CDR3 DNA reads TGTGCCAGCAGTGAAGTGGGAGATACGCAGTATTTT.

The chain is built from TRBV29-1 and TRBJ1-2; D is ambiguous. Germline lookup yields CDR1 SQVTM and CDR2 ANQGSEA. V dropped 8 bases and J dropped 6 bases, with 13 bases sitting between them. CDR3 length: 11 amino acids. The CDR3 DNA follows: TGCAGCCTGTACGCCGTCGATGGCTACACCTTC. Protein sequence: CSLYAVDGYTF.